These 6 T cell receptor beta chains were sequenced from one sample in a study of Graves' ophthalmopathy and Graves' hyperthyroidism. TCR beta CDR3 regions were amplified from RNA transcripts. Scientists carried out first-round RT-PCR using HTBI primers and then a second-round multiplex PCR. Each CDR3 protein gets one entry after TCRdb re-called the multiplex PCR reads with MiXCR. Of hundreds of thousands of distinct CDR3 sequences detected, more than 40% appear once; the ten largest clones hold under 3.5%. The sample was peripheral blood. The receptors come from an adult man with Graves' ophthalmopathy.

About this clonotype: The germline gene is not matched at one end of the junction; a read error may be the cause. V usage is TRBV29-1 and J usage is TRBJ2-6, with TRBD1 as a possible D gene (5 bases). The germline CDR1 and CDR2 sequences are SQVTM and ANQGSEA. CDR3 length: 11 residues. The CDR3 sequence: CSVGGANVPTF. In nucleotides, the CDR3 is TGCAGCGTCGGTGGGGCCAACGTCCCGACTTTC. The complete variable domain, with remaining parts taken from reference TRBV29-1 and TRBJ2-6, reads SAVISQKPSRDICQRGTSLTIQCQVDSQVTMMFWYRQQPGQSLTLIATANQGSEATYESGFVIDKFPISRPNLTFSTLTVSNMSPEDSSIYLCSVGGANVPTFGAGSRLTVL.

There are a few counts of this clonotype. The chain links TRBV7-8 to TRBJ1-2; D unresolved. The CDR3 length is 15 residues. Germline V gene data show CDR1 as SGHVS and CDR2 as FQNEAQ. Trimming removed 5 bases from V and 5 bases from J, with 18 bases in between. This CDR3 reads CASSGRIPADYGYTF. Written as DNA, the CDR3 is TGTGCCAGCAGCGGGAGGATCCCGGCGGATTATGGCTACACCTTC.

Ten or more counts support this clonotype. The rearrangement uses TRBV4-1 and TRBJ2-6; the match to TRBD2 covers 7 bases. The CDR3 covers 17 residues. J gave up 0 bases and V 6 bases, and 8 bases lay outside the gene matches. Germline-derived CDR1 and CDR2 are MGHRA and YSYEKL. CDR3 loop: CASRRGDGRSGANVLTF. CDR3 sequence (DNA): TGCGCCAGCAGACGGGGGGACGGTCGCTCTGGGGCCAACGTCCTGACTTTC.

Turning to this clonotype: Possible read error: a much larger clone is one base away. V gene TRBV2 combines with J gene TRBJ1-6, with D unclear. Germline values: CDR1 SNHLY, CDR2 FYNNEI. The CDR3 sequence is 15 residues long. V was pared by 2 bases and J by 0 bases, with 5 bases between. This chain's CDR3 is CASSEYSSYNSPLHF. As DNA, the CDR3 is TGTGCCAGCAGTGAATACAGCTCCTATAATTCACCCCTCCACTTT.

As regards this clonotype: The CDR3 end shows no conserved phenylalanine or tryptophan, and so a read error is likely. DNA of the CDR3: TGTGCCAACAGTGGACAGGGTGAGAATCAGCCCCAGCATCTT. Protein product: CANSGQGENQPQHL. This chain connects TRBV10-3 to TRBJ1-5, with 8 bases identical to TRBD1. The V gene's germline CDR1 is ENHRY and CDR2 SYGVKD. This CDR3 has 14 amino acids.

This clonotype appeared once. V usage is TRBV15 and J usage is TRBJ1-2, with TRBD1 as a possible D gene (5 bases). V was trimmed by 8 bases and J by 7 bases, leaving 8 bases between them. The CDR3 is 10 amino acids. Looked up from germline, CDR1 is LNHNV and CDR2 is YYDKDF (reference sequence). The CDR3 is CATAQGGYTF. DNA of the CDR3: TGTGCCACCGCCCAGGGTGGCTACACCTTC.